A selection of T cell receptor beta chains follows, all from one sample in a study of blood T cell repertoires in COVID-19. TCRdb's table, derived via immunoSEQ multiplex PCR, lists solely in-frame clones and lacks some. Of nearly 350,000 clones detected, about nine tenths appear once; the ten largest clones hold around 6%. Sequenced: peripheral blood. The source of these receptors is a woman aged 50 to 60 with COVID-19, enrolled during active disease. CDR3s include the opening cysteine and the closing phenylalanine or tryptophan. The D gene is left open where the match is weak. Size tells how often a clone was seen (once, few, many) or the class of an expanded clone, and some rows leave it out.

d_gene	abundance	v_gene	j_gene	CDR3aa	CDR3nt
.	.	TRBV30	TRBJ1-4	CAWSLWGGGQEKLFF	TGTGCCTGGAGTCTGTGGGGGGGTGGACAAGAAAAACTGTTTTTT
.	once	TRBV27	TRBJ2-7	CASTTRGGTVLYEQYF	TGTGCCAGCACCACCAGAGGGGGGACAGTCCTATACGAGCAGTACTTC
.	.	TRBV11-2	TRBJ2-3	CASSLVGGLTDTQYF	TGTGCCAGCAGCTTAGTCGGGGGGCTCACAGATACGCAGTATTTT
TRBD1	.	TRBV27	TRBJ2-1	CASSFGQGAYNEQFF	TGTGCCAGCAGTTTCGGACAGGGGGCATACAATGAGCAGTTCTTC
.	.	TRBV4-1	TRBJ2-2	CASSRPTQNTGELFF	TGCGCCAGCAGCCGCCCTACGCAGAACACCGGGGAGCTGTTTTTT
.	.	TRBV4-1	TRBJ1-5	CASSQGRNNQPQHF	TGCGCCAGCAGCCAAGGCAGGAACAATCAGCCCCAGCATTTT
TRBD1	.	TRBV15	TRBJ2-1	CATRGGQGSYNEQFF	TGTGCCACCAGGGGGGGACAGGGGTCCTACAATGAGCAGTTCTTC
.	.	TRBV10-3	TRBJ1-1	CAISDLIGNTEAFF	TGTGCCATCAGTGATTTAATCGGGAACACTGAAGCTTTCTTT
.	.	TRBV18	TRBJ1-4	CASSPDSLSLLLFF	TGTGCCAGCTCACCTGACAGTCTCTCCTTATTGCTGTTTTTT
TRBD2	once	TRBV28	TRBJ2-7	CASSLGTKYEQYF	TGTGCCAGCAGTTTAGGGACTAAATACGAGCAGTACTTC